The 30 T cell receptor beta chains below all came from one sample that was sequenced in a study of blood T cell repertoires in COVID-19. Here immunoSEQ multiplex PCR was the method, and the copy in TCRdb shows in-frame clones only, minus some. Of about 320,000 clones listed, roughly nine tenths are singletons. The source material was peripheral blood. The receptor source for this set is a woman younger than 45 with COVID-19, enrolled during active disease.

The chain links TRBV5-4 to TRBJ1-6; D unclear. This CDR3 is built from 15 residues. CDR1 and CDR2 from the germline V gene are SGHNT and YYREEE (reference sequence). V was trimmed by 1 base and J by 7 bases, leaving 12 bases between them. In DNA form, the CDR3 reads TGTGCCAGCAGCTTGCAGGTTTCGGGGAATTCACCCCTCCACTTT. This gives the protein CASSLQVSGNSPLHF. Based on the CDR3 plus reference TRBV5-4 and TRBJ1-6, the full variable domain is ETGVTQSPTHLIKTRGQQVTLRCSSQSGHNTVSWYQQALGQGPQFIFQYYREEENGRGNFPPRFSGLQFPNYSSELNVNALELDDSALYLCASSLQVSGNSPLHFGNGTRLTVT.

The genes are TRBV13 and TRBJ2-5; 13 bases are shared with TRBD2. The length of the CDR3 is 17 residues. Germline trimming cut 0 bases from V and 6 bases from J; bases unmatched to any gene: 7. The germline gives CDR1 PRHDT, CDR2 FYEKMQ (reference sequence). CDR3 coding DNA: TGTGCCAGCAGCTTAGGCGTACTAGCGGGGGGGCCGAAGACCCAGTACTTC. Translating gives CASSLGVLAGGPKTQYF.

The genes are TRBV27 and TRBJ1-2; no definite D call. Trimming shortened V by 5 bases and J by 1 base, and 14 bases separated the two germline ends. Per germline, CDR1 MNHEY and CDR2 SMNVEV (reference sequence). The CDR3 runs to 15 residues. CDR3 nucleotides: TGTGCCAGCAGTCCCAAATCTCAGATTAACTATGGCTACACCTTC. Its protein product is CASSPKSQINYGYTF.

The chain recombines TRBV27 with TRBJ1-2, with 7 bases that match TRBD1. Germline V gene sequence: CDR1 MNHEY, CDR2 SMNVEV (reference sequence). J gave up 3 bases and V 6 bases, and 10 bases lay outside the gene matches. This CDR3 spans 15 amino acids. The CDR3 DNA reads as TGTGCCAGCAGCTCCGACAGGGAGGAGTACTATGGCTACACCTTC. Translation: CASSSDREEYYGYTF.

The CDR3: CASSQERAAGGALSEEQYF. The DNA of the CDR3 is TGCGCCAGCAGCCAAGAGAGGGCAGCGGGGGGCGCCCTCTCGGAAGAGCAGTACTTC. The V and J genes are TRBV4-1 and TRBJ2-7; 9 bases agree with TRBD2. The CDR3 runs 19 residues. Germline CDR1 reads MGHRA; CDR2 reads YSYEKL. V lost 0 bases, J lost 7 bases, and 19 bases stayed unmatched.

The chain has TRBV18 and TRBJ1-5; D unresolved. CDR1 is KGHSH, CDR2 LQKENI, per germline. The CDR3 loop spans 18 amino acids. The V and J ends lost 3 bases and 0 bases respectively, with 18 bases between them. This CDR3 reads CASSPSPSGLLSNQPQHF. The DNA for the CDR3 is TGTGCCAGCTCACCTTCTCCATCAGGACTCCTTAGCAATCAGCCCCAGCATTTT.

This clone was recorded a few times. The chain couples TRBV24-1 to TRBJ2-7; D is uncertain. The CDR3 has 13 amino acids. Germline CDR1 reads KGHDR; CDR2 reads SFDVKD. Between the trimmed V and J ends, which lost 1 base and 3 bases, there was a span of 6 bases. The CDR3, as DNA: TGTGCCACCAGTGATTTTAACAGCTACGAGCAGTACTTC. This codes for CATSDFNSYEQYF.

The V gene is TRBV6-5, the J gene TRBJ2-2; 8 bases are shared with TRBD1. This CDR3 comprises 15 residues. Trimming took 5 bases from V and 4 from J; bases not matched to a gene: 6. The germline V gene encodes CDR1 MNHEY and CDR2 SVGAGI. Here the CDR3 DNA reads TGTGCCAGCAGTCCAGGGGGCCTCAGCACCGGGGAGCTGTTTTTT. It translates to CASSPGGLSTGELFF.

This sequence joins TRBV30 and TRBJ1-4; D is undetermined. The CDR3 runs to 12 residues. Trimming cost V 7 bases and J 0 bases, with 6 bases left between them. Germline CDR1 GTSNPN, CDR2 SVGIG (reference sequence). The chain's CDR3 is CAFCATNEKLFF. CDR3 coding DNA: TGTGCCTTCTGTGCAACTAATGAAAAACTGTTTTTT.

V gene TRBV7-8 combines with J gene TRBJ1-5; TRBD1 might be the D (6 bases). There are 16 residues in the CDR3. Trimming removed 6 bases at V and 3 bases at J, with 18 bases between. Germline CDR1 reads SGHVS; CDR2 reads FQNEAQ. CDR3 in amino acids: CASSSEGQVYNQPQHF. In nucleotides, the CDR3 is TGTGCCAGCAGTTCTGAGGGACAAGTTTACAATCAGCCCCAGCATTTT.

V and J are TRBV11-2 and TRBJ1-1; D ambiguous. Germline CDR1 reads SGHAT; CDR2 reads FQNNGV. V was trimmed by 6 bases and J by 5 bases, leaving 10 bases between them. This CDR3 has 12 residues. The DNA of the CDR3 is TGTGCCAGCAGTTTTGTACTAACTGAAGCTTTCTTT. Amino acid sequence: CASSFVLTEAFF.

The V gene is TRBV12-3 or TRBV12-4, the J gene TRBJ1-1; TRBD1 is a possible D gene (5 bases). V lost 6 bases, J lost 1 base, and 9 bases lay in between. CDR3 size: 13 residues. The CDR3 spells CASRRDRNTEAFF. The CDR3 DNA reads TGTGCCAGCAGGCGAGACAGGAACACTGAAGCTTTCTTT.

Here the CDR3 reads CATGTLLTDTQYF. As DNA, the CDR3 is TGTGCCACCGGGACACTCCTCACAGATACGCAGTATTTT. The chain combines TRBV24-1 with TRBJ2-3; tentatively, D is TRBD1 (6 bases). The CDR3 length is 13 residues. Germline CDR1 and CDR2: KGHDR and SFDVKD. V was trimmed by 9 bases and J by 2 bases, leaving 11 bases between them.

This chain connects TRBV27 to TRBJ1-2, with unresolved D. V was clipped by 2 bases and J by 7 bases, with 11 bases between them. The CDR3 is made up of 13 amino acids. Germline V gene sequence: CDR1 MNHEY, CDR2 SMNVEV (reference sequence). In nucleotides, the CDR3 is TGTGCCAGCAGTTTAGTCTCTCGGGGTGGCTACACCTTC. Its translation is CASSLVSRGGYTF.

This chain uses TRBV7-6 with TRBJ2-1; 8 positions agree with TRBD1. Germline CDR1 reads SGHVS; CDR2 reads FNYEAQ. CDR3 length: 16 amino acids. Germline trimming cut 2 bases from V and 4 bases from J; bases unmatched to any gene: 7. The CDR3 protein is CASSLWSTGDYNEQFF. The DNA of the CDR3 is TGTGCCAGCAGCTTATGGTCGACAGGGGATTACAATGAGCAGTTCTTC.

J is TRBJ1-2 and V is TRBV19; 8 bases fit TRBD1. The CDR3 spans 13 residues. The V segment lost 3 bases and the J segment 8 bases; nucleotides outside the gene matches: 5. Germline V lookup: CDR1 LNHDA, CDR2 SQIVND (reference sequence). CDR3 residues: CASSMDRVWGYTF. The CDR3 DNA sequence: TGTGCCAGTAGTATGGACAGGGTGTGGGGCTACACCTTC.

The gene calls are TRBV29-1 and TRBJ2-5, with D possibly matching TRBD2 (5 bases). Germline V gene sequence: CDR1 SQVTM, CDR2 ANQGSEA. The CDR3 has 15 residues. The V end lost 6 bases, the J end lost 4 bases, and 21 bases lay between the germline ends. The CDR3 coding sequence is TGCAGCGTCACCCTAGTCGGGGAGATGCCAGAGACCCAGTACTTC. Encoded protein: CSVTLVGEMPETQYF. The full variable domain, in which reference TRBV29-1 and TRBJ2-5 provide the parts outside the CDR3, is SAVISQKPSRDICQRGTSLTIQCQVDSQVTMMFWYRQQPGQSLTLIATANQGSEATYESGFVIDKFPISRPNLTFSTLTVSNMSPEDSSIYLCSVTLVGEMPETQYFGPGTRLLVL.

CDR3: CASSLGAGVGQPQHF. The DNA for the CDR3 is TGTGCCAGCAGCTTAGGGGCAGGGGTAGGTCAGCCCCAGCATTTT. V and J are TRBV7-8 and TRBJ1-5; D is possibly TRBD1 (6 bases). Germline assignment: CDR1 SGHVS and CDR2 FQNEAQ. Trimming removed 1 base from V and 6 bases from J, with 13 bases in between. The CDR3 contains 15 residues.

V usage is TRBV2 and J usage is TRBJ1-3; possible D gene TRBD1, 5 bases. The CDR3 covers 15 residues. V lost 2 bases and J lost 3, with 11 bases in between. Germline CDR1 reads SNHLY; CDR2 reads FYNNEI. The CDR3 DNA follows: TGTGCCAGCAGTGAACTGCAGGGAAGTGGAAACACCATATATTTT. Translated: CASSELQGSGNTIYF.

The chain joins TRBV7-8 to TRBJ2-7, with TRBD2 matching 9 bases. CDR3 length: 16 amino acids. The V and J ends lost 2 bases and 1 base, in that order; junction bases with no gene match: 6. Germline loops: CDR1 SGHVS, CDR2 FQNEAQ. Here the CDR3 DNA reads TGTGCCAGCAGCTTAAGGAGCGGGGGGCTGTCCTACGAGCAGTACTTC. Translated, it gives CASSLRSGGLSYEQYF.

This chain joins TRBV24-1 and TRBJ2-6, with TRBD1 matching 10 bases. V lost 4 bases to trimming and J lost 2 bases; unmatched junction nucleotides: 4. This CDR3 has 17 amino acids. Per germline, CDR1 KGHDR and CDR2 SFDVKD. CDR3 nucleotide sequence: TGTGCCACCAGTGACGCGACAGGGGGCGCTGGGGCCAACGTCCTGACTTTC. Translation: CATSDATGGAGANVLTF.

Here the CDR3 DNA reads TGTGCCAGCACCAACCGACAGGGCAGTGGCTACACCTTC. This gives the protein CASTNRQGSGYTF. V and J are TRBV2 and TRBJ1-2, with 7 bases identical to TRBD1. This CDR3 has 13 residues. The junction had 9 bases not matched to a gene; V was cut back by 7 bases and J by 7 bases. The germline V gene has CDR1 SNHLY and CDR2 FYNNEI. Looking up the rest from reference TRBV2 and TRBJ1-2 gives the full variable domain: EPEVTQTPSHQVTQMGQEVILRCVPISNHLYFYWYRQILGQKVEFLVSFYNNEISEKSEIFDDQFSVERPDGSNFTLKIRSTKLEDSAMYFCASTNRQGSGYTFGSGTRLTVV.

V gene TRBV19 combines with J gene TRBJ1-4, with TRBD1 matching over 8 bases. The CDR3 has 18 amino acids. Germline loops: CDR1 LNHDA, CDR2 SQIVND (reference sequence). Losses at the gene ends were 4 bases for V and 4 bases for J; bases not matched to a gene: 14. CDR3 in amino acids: CASSTGGQPRVNNEKLFF. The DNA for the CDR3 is TGTGCCAGTAGTACAGGGGGCCAACCCAGGGTTAATAATGAAAAACTGTTTTTT.

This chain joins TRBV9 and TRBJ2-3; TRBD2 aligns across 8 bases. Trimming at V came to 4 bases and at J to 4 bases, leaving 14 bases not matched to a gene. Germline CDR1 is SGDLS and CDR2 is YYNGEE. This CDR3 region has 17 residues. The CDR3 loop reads CASSPSGLSGGSDTQYF. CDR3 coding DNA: TGTGCCAGCAGCCCCTCCGGTTTAAGCGGGGGTTCAGATACGCAGTATTTT.

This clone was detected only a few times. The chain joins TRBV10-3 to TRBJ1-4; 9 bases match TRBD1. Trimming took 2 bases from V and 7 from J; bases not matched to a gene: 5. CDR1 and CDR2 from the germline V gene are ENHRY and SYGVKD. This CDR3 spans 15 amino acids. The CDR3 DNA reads TGTGCCATCAGTGAGCTGGACAGGGGCGGTGAAAAACTGTTTTTT. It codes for CAISELDRGGEKLFF.

In DNA, the CDR3 is TGTGCCACCAGTGATCCCACAGGGTCCAATGAGCAGTTCTTC. Amino acid sequence: CATSDPTGSNEQFF. The rearrangement links TRBV24-1 to TRBJ2-1; D possibly corresponds to TRBD1 (6 bases). V lost 3 bases and J lost 6, with 11 bases in between. The germline V gene encodes CDR1 KGHDR and CDR2 SFDVKD. The CDR3 consists of 14 residues.

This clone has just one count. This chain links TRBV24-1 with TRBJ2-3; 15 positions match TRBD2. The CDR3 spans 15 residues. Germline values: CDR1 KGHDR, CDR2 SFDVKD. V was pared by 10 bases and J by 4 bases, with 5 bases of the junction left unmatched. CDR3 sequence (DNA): TGTGCCACAGGACTAGCGGGGGGGCAGGCAGATACGCAGTATTTT. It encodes CATGLAGGQADTQYF.

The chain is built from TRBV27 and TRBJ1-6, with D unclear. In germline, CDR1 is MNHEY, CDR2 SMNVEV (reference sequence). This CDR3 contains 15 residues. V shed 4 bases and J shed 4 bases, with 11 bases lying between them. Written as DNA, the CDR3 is TGTGCCAGCAGTTATTTGGCAGAATATAATTCACCCCTCCACTTT. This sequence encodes CASSYLAEYNSPLHF.

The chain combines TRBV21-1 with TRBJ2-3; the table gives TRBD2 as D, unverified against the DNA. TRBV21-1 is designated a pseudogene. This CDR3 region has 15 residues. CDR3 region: CATPISYEGTDTQYF. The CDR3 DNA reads TGTGCCACCCCTATAAGCTATGAAGGCACAGATACGCAGTATTTT.

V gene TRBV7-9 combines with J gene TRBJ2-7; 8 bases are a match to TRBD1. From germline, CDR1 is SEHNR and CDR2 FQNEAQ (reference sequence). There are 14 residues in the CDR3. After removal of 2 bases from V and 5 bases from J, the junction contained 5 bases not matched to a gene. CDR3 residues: CASSLTGQAHEQYF. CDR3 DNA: TGTGCCAGCAGCTTAACGGGACAGGCCCACGAGCAGTACTTC.